This T cell receptor beta chain was captured in a study of beta chain features in type 1 diabetes. Sequencing targeted expressed TCRB transcripts, as all isolated RNA had been reverse transcribed. The study sequenced naive, central memory and regulatory T cell samples to an average of roughly 3.4 million reads. Generated by immunoSEQ multiplex PCR, the TCRdb table keeps only in-frame clones and is missing some. The sample carries some 640,000 clones, about 14% recorded once. Turning to this clone: Its antigen is currently unknown.

Germline CDR1 is LGHNA and CDR2 is YSLEER. This CDR3 has 16 amino acids. The J segment lost 3 bases and the V segment lost 5 bases, leaving 9 bases of the junction unmatched. Study conclusions and caveats: A potential PCR bias toward shorter templates would be equal in patient and control samples. The study found moderately but significantly shorter TCRB CDR3s in all four CD4+ subsets of Type 1 diabetes patients. Relative to healthy donors, patients appeared to have naive, central memory and Treg TCRB repertoires that were more similar.

Purity above 95% was achieved in all sorted populations. Sample: naive CD4+ T cells from blood. This chain links TRBV4-3 with TRBJ2-3, with TRBD1 matching over 9 bases. This clonotype originated in a man between 18 and 29 years old with type 1 diabetes. The CDR3 coding sequence is TGCGCCAGCAGCTCCTTCGGACAGGGGATTACAGATACGCAGTATTTT. Encoded protein: CASSSFGQGITDTQYF.